This TCR beta chain stems from a study of cytomegalovirus exposure and HLA in healthy donors. Details on this clone: Antigen unknown.

Study findings and constraints: TCR beta V- and J-gene trimming, according to a later analysis, was linked to a missense DCLRE1C variant. There were a few CMV-associated chains whose specificity for CMV antigens was confirmed in vitro. Analysis performed later showed TCR beta chains linked to HLA being more clonally expanded than equally common others.

Healthy donors of bone marrow made up the group. 60 Vbeta and 13 Jbeta primers were used in PCR. Libraries were prepared by immunoSEQ multiplex PCR; TCRdb keeps only in-frame clonotypes and omits some of them. The table lists 75,000 to 95,000 clones. This CDR3 has 15 residues. Germline CDR1 is SGHNT and CDR2 is YYREEE (reference sequence). V trimming: 2 bases; J trimming: 4 bases; junction bases outside the gene matches: 7. This rearrangement joins TRBV5-4 to TRBJ2-7, with TRBD2 matching 9 bases. The origin of this receptor is a girl aged 10-17 years in good health and CMV-seropositive. Sequencing was performed on PBMCs. The CDR3 nucleotides are TGTGCCAGCAGCTTCGGCGGGGGGGCCGATTACGAGCAGTACTTC. This translates into CASSFGGGADYEQYF.